Below, 7 T cell receptor beta chains from the same sample are listed, as sequenced in a study of naive and memory T cell subsets. An equimolar mix of two oligonucleotides served as the beta constant-region primer for TRBC1 and TRBC2. From the UMI-ligation and nested PCR reads, TCRdb called clonotypes with MiXCR, one entry per CDR3 protein. Here the sample spans approximately 82,000 distinct CDR3 sequences, 7% being singletons. The sample consisted of central memory CD4+ T cells from blood. These receptor sequences come from a human donor in good health.

This clonotype has ten or more counts. The chain combines TRBV7-2 with TRBJ1-2; 7 bases fit TRBD1. Germline V gives CDR1 SGHTA, CDR2 FQGNSA. The CDR3 has 14 residues. Unmatched junction bases numbered 5, after V lost 1 base and J lost 6 bases. As DNA, the CDR3 is TGTGCCAGCAGCTTAGATAGGGGGCCGAATGGCTACACCTTC. The encoded protein is CASSLDRGPNGYTF.

The rearrangement links TRBV7-8 to TRBJ2-3; 9 bases align to TRBD2. Germline CDR1 reads SGHVS; CDR2 reads FQNEAQ. After removal of 1 base from V and 2 bases from J, the junction contained 4 bases not matched to a gene. The CDR3 contains 16 residues. This CDR3 reads CASSLDSGGSTDTQYF. CDR3 DNA: TGTGCCAGCAGCTTAGACAGCGGGGGGTCCACAGATACGCAGTATTTT. The full variable domain, rest sourced from reference TRBV7-8 and TRBJ2-3, is GAGVSQSPRYKVAKRGQDVALRCDPISGHVSLFWYQQALGQGPEFLTYFQNEAQLDKSGLPSDRFFAERPEGSVSTLKIQRTQQEDSAVYLCASSLDSGGSTDTQYFGPGTRLTVL.

This clonotype was found many times. The gene calls are TRBV5-6 and TRBJ1-2; D uncertain. Trimming left V 3 bases short and J 4 bases short, with 16 bases between. The CDR3 covers 15 residues. CDR1 is SGHDT and CDR2 is YYEEEE in the germline V gene. CDR3 loop: CASSSPKRGVYGYTF. The CDR3, as DNA: TGTGCCAGCAGCTCCCCGAAGAGAGGAGTCTATGGCTACACCTTC.

The rearrangement uses TRBV6-1 and TRBJ2-7; D may be TRBD1 (5 bases). Deletions cut 6 bases from V and 6 bases from J, with 21 bases between. CDR1 is MNHNS and CDR2 is SASEGT in the germline V gene. The CDR3 consists of 15 residues. The DNA for the CDR3 is TGTGCCAGCAGGGAAAAAGGGGCAGCTCCCTCCGAGCAGTACTTC. Encoded protein: CASREKGAAPSEQYF.

This clonotype was observed many times. The chain is built from TRBV20-1 and TRBJ2-1, with 11 nucleotides matching TRBD2. CDR1 and CDR2 (germline): DFQATT, SNEGSKA (reference sequence). V dropped 1 base and J dropped 6; count of bases not matched to a gene: 11. The CDR3 totals 17 residues. DNA for the CDR3: TGCAGTGCTAGAGGCCAAAGACTAGCGGGGTCGGGCAATGAGCAGTTCTTC. This encodes CSARGQRLAGSGNEQFF.

The chain is built from TRBV20-1 and TRBJ2-3, with 7 bases identical to TRBD1. The length of the CDR3 is 14 residues. Trimming removed 6 bases from V and 6 bases from J; junction bases left unmatched: 12. CDR1 and CDR2 (germline): DFQATT, SNEGSKA (reference sequence). CDR3 region: CSAVRDREKDTQYF. The CDR3 DNA follows: TGCAGTGCCGTCCGGGACAGAGAGAAGGATACGCAGTATTTT.

This rearrangement joins TRBV18 to TRBJ2-7; unclear D gene. Germline V gene lookup returns CDR1 KGHSH and CDR2 LQKENI. The CDR3 contains 15 residues. V lost 0 bases and J 2 bases, leaving 11 bases between the germline ends. CDR3 residues: CASSPPGQAAYEQYF. CDR3 nucleotide sequence: TGTGCCAGCTCACCACCCGGCCAGGCTGCCTACGAGCAGTACTTC.